The present T cell receptor (beta chain) was sequenced within a study of identical twins. Study-wide results and caveats: The more abundant beta clonotypes in cord blood had fewer insertions, and memory repertoires did not show this. Out-of-frame TCR alpha sharing observed in monozygotic twins exceeded model estimates. Analyses of zero insertions could, in part, be confounded by invariant MAIT and iNKT cells.

From the 5' RACE reads, TCRdb called clonotypes with MiXCR, one entry per CDR3 protein. The sample shows more than 1.5 million distinct CDR3 sequences, under 35% of them seen only once. Only healthy Caucasians were enrolled as donors. Germline CDR1 DFQATT, CDR2 SNEGSKA (reference sequence). V dropped 3 bases and J dropped 0 bases, with 9 bases sitting between them. The CDR3 totals 15 residues. As regards this clonotype: Its matching antigen is unknown.

This clonotype originated in a newborn girl in good health. Sample: cord blood. The chain recombines TRBV20-1 with TRBJ2-6; D might be TRBD2 (5 bases). The DNA of the CDR3 is TGCAGTGCTAGGAGCGGCCGCTCTGGGGCCAACGTCCTGACTTTC. Encoded protein: CSARSGRSGANVLTF.